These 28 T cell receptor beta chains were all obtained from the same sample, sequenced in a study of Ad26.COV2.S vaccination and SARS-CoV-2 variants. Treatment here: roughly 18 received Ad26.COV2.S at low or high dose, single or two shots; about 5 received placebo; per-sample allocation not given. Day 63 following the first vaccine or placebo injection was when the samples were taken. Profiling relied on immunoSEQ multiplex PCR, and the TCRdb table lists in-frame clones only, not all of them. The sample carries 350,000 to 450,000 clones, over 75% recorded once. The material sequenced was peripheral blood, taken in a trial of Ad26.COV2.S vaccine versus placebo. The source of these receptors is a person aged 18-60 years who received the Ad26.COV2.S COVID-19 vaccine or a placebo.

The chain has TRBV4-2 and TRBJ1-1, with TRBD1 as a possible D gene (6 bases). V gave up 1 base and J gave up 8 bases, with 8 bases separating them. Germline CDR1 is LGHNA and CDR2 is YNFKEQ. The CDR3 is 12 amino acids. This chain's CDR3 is CASSQGGGEAFF. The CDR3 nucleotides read TGTGCCAGCAGCCAAGGAGGGGGGGAAGCTTTCTTT.

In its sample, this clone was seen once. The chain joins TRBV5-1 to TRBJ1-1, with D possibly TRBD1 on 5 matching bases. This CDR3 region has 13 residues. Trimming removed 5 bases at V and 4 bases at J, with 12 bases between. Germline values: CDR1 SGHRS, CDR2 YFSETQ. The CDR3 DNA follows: TGCGCCAGCAGACGGGAAGGGGCCACTGAAGCTTTCTTT. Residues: CASRREGATEAFF.

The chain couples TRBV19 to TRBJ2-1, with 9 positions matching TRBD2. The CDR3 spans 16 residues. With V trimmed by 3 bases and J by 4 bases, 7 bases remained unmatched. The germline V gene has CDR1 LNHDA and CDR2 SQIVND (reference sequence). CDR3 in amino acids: CASSIGAGGIYNEQFF. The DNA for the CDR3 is TGTGCCAGTAGTATTGGGGCGGGAGGGATTTACAATGAGCAGTTCTTC.

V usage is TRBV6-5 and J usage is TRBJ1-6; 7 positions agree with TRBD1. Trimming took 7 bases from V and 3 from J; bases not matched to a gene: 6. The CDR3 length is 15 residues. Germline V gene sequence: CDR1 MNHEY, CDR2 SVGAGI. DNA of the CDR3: TGTGCCAGCACGCCCCGGGACAGCTATAATTCACCCCTCCACTTT. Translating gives CASTPRDSYNSPLHF.

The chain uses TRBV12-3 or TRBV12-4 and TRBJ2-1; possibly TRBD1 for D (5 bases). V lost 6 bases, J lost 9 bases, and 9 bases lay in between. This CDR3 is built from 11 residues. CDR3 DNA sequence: TGTGCCAGCAGGCTGACAGTTGAGCAGTTCTTC. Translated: CASRLTVEQFF.

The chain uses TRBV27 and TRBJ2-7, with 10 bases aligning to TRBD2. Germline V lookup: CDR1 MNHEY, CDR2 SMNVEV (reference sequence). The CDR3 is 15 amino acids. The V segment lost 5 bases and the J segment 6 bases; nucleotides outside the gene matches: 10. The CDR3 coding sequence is TGTGCCAGCAGTAGGACTAGCGGAGGGCTCGGCGAGCAGTACTTC. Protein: CASSRTSGGLGEQYF.

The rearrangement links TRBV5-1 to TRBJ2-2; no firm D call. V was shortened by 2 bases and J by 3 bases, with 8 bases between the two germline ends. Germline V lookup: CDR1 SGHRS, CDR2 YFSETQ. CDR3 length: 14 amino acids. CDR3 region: CASSLRTDTGELFF. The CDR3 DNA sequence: TGCGCCAGCAGCTTAAGAACGGACACCGGGGAGCTGTTTTTT.

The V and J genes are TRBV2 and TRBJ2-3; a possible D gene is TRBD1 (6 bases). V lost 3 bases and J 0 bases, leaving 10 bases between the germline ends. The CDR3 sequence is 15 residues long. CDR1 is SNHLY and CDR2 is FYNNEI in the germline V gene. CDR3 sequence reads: CASSDMGASTDTQYF. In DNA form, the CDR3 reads TGTGCCAGCAGTGATATGGGGGCTAGCACAGATACGCAGTATTTT.

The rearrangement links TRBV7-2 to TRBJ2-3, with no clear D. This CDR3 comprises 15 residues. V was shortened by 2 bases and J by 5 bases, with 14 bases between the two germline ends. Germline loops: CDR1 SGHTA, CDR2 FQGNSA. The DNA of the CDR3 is TGTGCCAGCAGCTTAAGCCCCTCCCCGGGAGATACGCAGTATTTT. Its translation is CASSLSPSPGDTQYF.

CDR3 DNA sequence: TGTGCCAGCAGCTTTTCTAAGGGGGCGGGCTACAATGAGCAGTTCTTC. Its protein is CASSFSKGAGYNEQFF. The chain links TRBV11-3 to TRBJ2-1; 7 bases match TRBD1. The CDR3 loop spans 16 amino acids. CDR1 and CDR2 (germline): SGHNT, YENEEA. V was pared by 3 bases and J by 3 bases, with 8 bases of the junction left unmatched.

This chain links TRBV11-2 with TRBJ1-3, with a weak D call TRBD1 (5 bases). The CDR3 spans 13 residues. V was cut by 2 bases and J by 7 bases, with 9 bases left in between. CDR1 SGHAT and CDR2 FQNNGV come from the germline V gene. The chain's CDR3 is CASSLSGGNTIYF. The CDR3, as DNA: TGTGCCAGCAGCTTATCGGGGGGGAACACCATATATTTT.

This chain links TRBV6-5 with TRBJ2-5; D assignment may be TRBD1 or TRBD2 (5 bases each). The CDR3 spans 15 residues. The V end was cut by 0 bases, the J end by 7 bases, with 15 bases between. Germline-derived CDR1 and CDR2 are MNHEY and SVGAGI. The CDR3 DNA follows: TGTGCCAGCAGTTACTCCAGGGACGCCCGGGGGACCCAGTACTTC. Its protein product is CASSYSRDARGTQYF.

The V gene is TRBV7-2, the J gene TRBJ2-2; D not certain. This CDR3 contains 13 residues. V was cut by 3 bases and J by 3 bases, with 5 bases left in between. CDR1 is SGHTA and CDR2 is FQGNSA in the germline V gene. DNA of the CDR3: TGTGCCAGCAGCTTTACCGACACCGGGGAGCTGTTTTTT. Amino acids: CASSFTDTGELFF.

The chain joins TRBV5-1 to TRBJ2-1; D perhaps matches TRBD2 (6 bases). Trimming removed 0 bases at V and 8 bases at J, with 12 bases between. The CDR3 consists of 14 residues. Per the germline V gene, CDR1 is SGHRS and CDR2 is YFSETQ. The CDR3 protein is CASSLEAGRDEQFF. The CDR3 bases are TGCGCCAGCAGCTTGGAGGCGGGACGGGATGAGCAGTTCTTC. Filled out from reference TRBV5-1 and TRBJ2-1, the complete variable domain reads KAGVTQTPRYLIKTRGQQVTLSCSPISGHRSVSWYQQTPGQGLQFLFEYFSETQRNKGNFPGRFSGRQFSNSRSEMNVSTLELGDSALYLCASSLEAGRDEQFFGPGTRLTVL.

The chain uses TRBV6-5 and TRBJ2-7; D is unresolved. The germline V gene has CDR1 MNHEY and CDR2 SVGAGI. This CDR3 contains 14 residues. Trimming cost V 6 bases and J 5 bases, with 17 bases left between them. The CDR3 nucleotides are TGTGCCAGCAGACCCGACGGACCCGGCCACGAGCAGTACTTC. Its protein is CASRPDGPGHEQYF.

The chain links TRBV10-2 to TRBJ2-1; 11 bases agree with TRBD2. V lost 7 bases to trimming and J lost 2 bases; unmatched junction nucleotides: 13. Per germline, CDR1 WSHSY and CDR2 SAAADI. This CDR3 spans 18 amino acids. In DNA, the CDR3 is TGCGCCAGCAAATCCGGGACTAGCGGACGCCCTACCTACAATGAGCAGTTCTTC. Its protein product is CASKSGTSGRPTYNEQFF.

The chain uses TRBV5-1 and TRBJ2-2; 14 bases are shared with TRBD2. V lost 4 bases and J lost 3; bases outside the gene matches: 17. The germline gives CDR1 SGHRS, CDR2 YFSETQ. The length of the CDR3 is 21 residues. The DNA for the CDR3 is TGCGCCAGCAGCGGAGTCACCGGGACTAGCGGGAGTTCGTCGTACACCGGGGAGCTGTTTTTT. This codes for CASSGVTGTSGSSSYTGELFF. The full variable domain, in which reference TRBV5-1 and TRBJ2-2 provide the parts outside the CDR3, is KAGVTQTPRYLIKTRGQQVTLSCSPISGHRSVSWYQQTPGQGLQFLFEYFSETQRNKGNFPGRFSGRQFSNSRSEMNVSTLELGDSALYLCASSGVTGTSGSSSYTGELFFGEGSRLTVL.

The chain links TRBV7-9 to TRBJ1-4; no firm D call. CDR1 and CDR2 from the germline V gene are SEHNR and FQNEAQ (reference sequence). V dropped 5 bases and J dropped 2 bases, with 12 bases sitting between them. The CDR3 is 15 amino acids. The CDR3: CASSPGAGTNEKLFF. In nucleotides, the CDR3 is TGTGCCAGCAGCCCAGGCGCGGGGACTAATGAAAAACTGTTTTTT.

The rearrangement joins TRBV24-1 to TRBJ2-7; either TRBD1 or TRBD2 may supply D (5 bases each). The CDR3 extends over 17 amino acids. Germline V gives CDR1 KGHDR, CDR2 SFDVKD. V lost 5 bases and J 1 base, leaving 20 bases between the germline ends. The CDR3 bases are TGTGCCACCAGTGGTGGGGGAGAGGGGCCGATTTCCTACGAGCAGTACTTC. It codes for CATSGGGEGPISYEQYF.

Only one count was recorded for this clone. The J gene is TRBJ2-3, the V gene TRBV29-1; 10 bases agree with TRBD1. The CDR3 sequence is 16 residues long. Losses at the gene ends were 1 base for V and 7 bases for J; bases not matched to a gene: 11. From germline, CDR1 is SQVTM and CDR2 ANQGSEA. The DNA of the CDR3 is TGCAGCGTTGAAGTGTTTGGGACAGGGGAATTGAATACGCAGTATTTT. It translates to CSVEVFGTGELNTQYF.

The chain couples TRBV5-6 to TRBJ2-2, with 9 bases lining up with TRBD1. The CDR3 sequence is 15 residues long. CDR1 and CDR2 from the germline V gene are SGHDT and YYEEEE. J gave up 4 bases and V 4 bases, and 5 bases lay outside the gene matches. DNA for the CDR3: TGTGCCAGCAGCCCCGGGACAGGGATCACCGGGGAGCTGTTTTTT. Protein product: CASSPGTGITGELFF.

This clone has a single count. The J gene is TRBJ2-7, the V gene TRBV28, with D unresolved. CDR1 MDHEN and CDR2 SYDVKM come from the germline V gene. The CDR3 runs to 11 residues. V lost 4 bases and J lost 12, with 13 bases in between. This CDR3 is CASSSTETPYF. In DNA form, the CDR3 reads TGTGCCAGCAGTTCGACCGAGACTCCGTACTTC.

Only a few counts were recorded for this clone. The CDR3 DNA sequence: TGTGCCAGCAGCTTCCGGGGGGCAGCGAACACCGGGGAGCTGTTTTTT. Encoded protein: CASSFRGAANTGELFF. V gene TRBV11-3 combines with J gene TRBJ2-2; a possible D gene is TRBD2 (7 bases). Germline CDR1 and CDR2: SGHNT and YENEEA. Trimming removed 3 bases from V and 0 bases from J, with 11 bases in between. CDR3 length: 16 amino acids.

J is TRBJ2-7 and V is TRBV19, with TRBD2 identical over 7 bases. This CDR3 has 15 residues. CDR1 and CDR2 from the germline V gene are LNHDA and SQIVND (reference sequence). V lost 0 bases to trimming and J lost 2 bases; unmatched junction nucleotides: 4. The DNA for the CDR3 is TGTGCCAGTAGTATAGAGGCTAGCGGTGCCTACGAGCAGTACTTC. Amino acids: CASSIEASGAYEQYF.

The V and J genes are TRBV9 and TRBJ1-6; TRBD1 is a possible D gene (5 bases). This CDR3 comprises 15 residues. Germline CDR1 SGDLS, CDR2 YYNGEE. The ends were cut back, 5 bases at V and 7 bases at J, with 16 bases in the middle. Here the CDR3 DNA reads TGTGCCAGCAGTCCCTCCGGGACGGAGAATTCACCCCTCCACTTT. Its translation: CASSPSGTENSPLHF.

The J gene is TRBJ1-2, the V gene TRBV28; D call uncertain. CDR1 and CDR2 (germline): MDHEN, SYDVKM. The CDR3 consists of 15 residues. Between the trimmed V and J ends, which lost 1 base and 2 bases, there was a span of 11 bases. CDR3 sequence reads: CASSLSHGENYGYTF. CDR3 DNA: TGTGCCAGCAGTTTATCCCATGGTGAGAACTATGGCTACACCTTC.

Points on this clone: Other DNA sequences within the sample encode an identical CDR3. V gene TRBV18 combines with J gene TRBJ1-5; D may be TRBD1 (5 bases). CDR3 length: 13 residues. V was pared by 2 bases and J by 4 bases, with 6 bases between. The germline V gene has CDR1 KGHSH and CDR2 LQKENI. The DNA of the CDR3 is TGTGCCAGCTCACCAGACAGAAATCAGCCCCAGCATTTT. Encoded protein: CASSPDRNQPQHF.

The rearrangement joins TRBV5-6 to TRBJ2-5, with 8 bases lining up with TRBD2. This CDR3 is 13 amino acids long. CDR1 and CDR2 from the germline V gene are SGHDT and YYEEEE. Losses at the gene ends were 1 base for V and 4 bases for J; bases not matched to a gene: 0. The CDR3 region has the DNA TGTGCCAGCAGCTTGCGGGGGGGAGAGACCCAGTACTTC. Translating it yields CASSLRGGETQYF.